A selection of T cell receptor beta chains follows, all from one sample in a study of PD-L1 blockade in urothelial cancer. Using immunoSEQ multiplex PCR, the repertoire was profiled, and TCRdb retains in-frame clones only, with some absent. The table has roughly 63,000 clones, 80% to 85% seen once. Sequenced here: PBMCs, sampled around atezolizumab (anti-PD-L1) treatment. Every receptor here comes from a man aged 70 or older with urothelial cancer. CDR3s include the opening cysteine and the closing phenylalanine or tryptophan. The order of the fields is D gene, V gene, J gene, CDR3 DNA, CDR3 protein. The D gene is left open where the match is weak.

NA	TRBV5-4	TRBJ2-5	TGTGCCAGCTCTTCCGCCGTGGCGGGCGCCGCCGAGACCCAGTACTTC	CASSSAVAGAAETQYF
NA	TRBV2	TRBJ2-3	TGTGCCAGCAGCCTGCGGTCGGGGGTTCCAGATACGCAGTATTTT	CASSLRSGVPDTQYF
TRBD2	TRBV4-2	TRBJ2-3	TGTGCCAGCAGCCAAGTTTCACTAGCGGGAGGGCCGGGCACAGATACGCAGTATTTT	CASSQVSLAGGPGTDTQYF
NA	TRBV7-2	TRBJ2-5	TGTGCCAGCAGCTTAGAAGGAGGCCAAGAGACCCAGTACTTC	CASSLEGGQETQYF
NA	TRBV28	TRBJ1-5	TGTGCCAGCATCGGCGGTGTGGATCAGCCCCAGCATTTT	CASIGGVDQPQHF
NA	TRBV2	TRBJ1-4	TGTGCCAGCAGCCCCTCCCGGGGGACTAATGAAAAACTGTTTTTT	CASSPSRGTNEKLFF
NA	TRBV10-3	TRBJ2-1	TGTGCCATCAGTAGCCTCCCTGCGGATCGCTCCTACAATGAGCAGTTCTTC	CAISSLPADRSYNEQFF
NA	TRBV21-1	TRBJ2-7	TGTGCCAGCAGCCTTACGTTGACTAGCGGGGGTAACTACGAGCAGTACTTC	CASSLTLTSGGNYEQYF
NA	TRBV11-2	TRBJ1-4	TGTGCCAGCAGCTTGCGGGGGGAGGAGGCGGGTGAAAAACTGTTTTTT	CASSLRGEEAGEKLFF
NA	TRBV13	TRBJ1-1	TGTGCCAGCAGCTTAAGGGGGAAGGACACTGAAGCTTTCTTT	CASSLRGKDTEAFF
NA	TRBV5-1	TRBJ2-1	TGCGCCAGCAGCTTGGCCCCGGCACGGGATGAGCAGTTCTTC	CASSLAPARDEQFF